This paragraph covers one T cell receptor (beta chain) sequence. What it binds is unknown. The hyperthyroidism patients, aged 18 to 65, had been newly diagnosed, with under 2 months' duration. This record belongs to a study of Graves' ophthalmopathy and Graves' hyperthyroidism. Study overall: Stable hyperthyroidism meant no ophthalmopathy within 18 months of follow-up. Study-level results: With roughly 65% sensitivity and 72% to 80% specificity, the model predicted ophthalmopathy progression. Discrimination between ophthalmopathy and stable hyperthyroidism by a 13-signature model showed 87.88% sensitivity and 70% to 82% specificity.

Investigators amplified TCR beta CDR3 regions from RNA transcripts. Second-round multiplex PCR came after first-round RT-PCR with HTBI primers. In TCRdb, the multiplex PCR reads were re-called with MiXCR into one record per CDR3 protein. This sample has over a million distinct CDR3 sequences, with about two fifths found just once. The specimen was peripheral blood or thyroid tissue (not recorded which). The sequence was collected from an adult man with Graves' hyperthyroidism.

CDR3 coding DNA: TGTGCCAGCATAGATGGGACAGGGGTCGGGGAGCTGTTTTTT. Protein: CASIDGTGVGELFF. J is TRBJ2-2 and V is TRBV28; 10 positions match TRBD1. CDR3 size: 14 residues. CDR1 is MDHEN, CDR2 SYDVKM, per germline. V was pared by 7 bases and J by 7 bases, with 6 bases of the junction left unmatched. The full variable domain, its missing parts supplied by reference TRBV28 and TRBJ2-2, is DVKVTQSSRYLVKRTGEKVFLECVQDMDHENMFWYRQDPGLGLRLIYFSYDVKMKEKGDIPEGYSVSREKKERFSLILESASTNQTSMYLCASIDGTGVGELFFGEGSRLTVL.